One sample yielded the 26 T cell receptor beta chains listed below, sequenced in a study of blood T cell repertoires in COVID-19. Here immunoSEQ multiplex PCR was the method, and the copy in TCRdb shows in-frame clones only, minus some. The sample shows over 200,000 clones, around 80% of them seen only once. Source material: peripheral blood. The source is a woman of 80 years or more with COVID-19, enrolled during active disease.

This clone was found once. The V gene is TRBV4-2, the J gene TRBJ1-1; D is uncertain. The germline V gene has CDR1 LGHNA and CDR2 YNFKEQ. This CDR3 contains 15 residues. The V end lost 0 bases, the J end lost 0 bases, and 8 bases lay between the germline ends. This CDR3 reads CASSQEGSVNTEAFF. CDR3 coding DNA: TGTGCCAGCAGCCAAGAGGGCAGTGTGAACACTGAAGCTTTCTTT.

V usage is TRBV28 and J usage is TRBJ2-7; 8 nucleotides match TRBD2. CDR3 length: 14 residues. Per germline, CDR1 MDHEN and CDR2 SYDVKM. The V gene end was trimmed by 8 bases and the J gene end by 2 bases; junction bases not matched to a gene: 8. Written as DNA, the CDR3 is TGTGCCAGCCGGGTCCCCGGGAGGGCCTACGAGCAGTACTTC. It yields the protein CASRVPGRAYEQYF.

V usage is TRBV6-5 and J usage is TRBJ1-5; 10 bases match TRBD1. The germline V gene has CDR1 MNHEY and CDR2 SVGAGI. With 5 bases clipped from V and 7 bases from J, the junction kept 8 bases outside the gene matches. This CDR3 spans 15 amino acids. The CDR3 loop is CASSTGTGVGQPQHF. In nucleotides, the CDR3 is TGTGCCAGCAGTACCGGGACAGGGGTTGGGCAGCCCCAGCATTTT.

The J gene is TRBJ2-7, the V gene TRBV5-1; no reliable D call. Per germline, CDR1 SGHRS and CDR2 YFSETQ. The CDR3 covers 12 residues. Between the trimmed V and J ends, which lost 2 bases and 5 bases, there was a span of 8 bases. CDR3 coding DNA: TGCGCCAGCAGCTTAGAGCCCCACGAGCAGTACTTC. It yields the protein CASSLEPHEQYF.

This clone was observed a handful of times. The chain recombines TRBV19 with TRBJ1-5, with D perhaps TRBD1 (6 bases). Germline-derived CDR1 and CDR2 are LNHDA and SQIVND (reference sequence). The CDR3 is 15 amino acids. Trimming took 2 bases from V and 6 from J, leaving 14 bases between them. CDR3 sequence reads: CASSIPQGIGQPQHF. The CDR3 region has the DNA TGTGCCAGTAGTATACCACAGGGAATCGGTCAGCCCCAGCATTTT.

The chain uses TRBV5-1 and TRBJ2-1, with D perhaps TRBD1 (6 bases). V gave up 0 bases and J gave up 5 bases, with 18 bases separating them. Germline V CDR1 and CDR2: SGHRS, YFSETQ. This CDR3 has 17 amino acids. The CDR3 is CASSLEGVAHTDNEQFF. DNA for the CDR3: TGCGCCAGCAGCTTGGAGGGGGTAGCACACACCGACAATGAGCAGTTCTTC.

V and J are TRBV10-3 and TRBJ2-7, with 9 bases fitting TRBD1. Germline lookup yields CDR1 ENHRY and CDR2 SYGVKD. This CDR3 contains 14 residues. Trimming cost V 11 bases and J 5 bases; bases outside gene matches: 13. The CDR3 is CASTQTGQGHEQYF. DNA of the CDR3: TGTGCCTCCACACAAACGGGACAGGGCCACGAGCAGTACTTC.

The genes are TRBV5-1 and TRBJ2-3; D might be TRBD1 (6 bases). The CDR3 loop spans 14 amino acids. Germline-derived CDR1 and CDR2 are SGHRS and YFSETQ. The V end lost 4 bases, the J end lost 4 bases, and 13 bases lay between the germline ends. The DNA for the CDR3 is TGCGCCAGCAGCGGGGGCCTTCGAGCAGATACGCAGTATTTT. Translation gives CASSGGLRADTQYF.

This sequence joins TRBV21-1 and TRBJ2-7; the D call TRBD2 from the table was never checked on the DNA. TRBV21-1 has pseudogene status. This CDR3 is 18 amino acids long. The CDR3 loop is CASSKRGAASGTPYEQYF. CDR3 nucleotides: TGTGCCAGCAGCAAACGGGGGGCCGCTAGCGGGACCCCCTACGAGCAGTACTTC.

V is TRBV2 and J is TRBJ1-3, with 7 bases that match TRBD1. CDR1 and CDR2 from the germline V gene are SNHLY and FYNNEI. V lost 6 bases and J lost 2; bases outside the gene matches: 7. The CDR3 covers 15 residues. The CDR3 loop is CASSPTGVTGNTIYF. For the CDR3, the DNA is TGTGCCAGCAGCCCAACAGGGGTCACTGGAAACACCATATATTTT.

J is TRBJ2-1 and V is TRBV5-1; 7 bases line up with TRBD2. Trimming took 4 bases from V and 6 from J; bases not matched to a gene: 13. This CDR3 has 16 amino acids. Germline V gives CDR1 SGHRS, CDR2 YFSETQ. As DNA, the CDR3 is TGCGCCAGCAGCCCGGGTGAGGGACTACAAATCAATGAGCAGTTCTTC. It codes for CASSPGEGLQINEQFF.

This chain links TRBV18 with TRBJ2-3; 7 bases are a match to TRBD2. Per the germline V gene, CDR1 is KGHSH and CDR2 is LQKENI. V shed 3 bases, J shed 1 base, and the junction held 7 bases outside the gene matches. This CDR3 is built from 16 residues. CDR3 residues: CASSPFTGGGTDTQYF. CDR3 bases: TGTGCCAGCTCACCGTTTACGGGAGGCGGCACAGATACGCAGTATTTT.

This chain links TRBV7-8 with TRBJ2-2; 8 bases are shared with TRBD1. Germline CDR1 reads SGHVS; CDR2 reads FQNEAQ. The junction had 3 bases not matched to a gene; V was cut back by 1 base and J by 2 bases. CDR3 length: 16 amino acids. CDR3 DNA: TGTGCCAGCAGCTTAGTTGGGACAGGCAACACCGGGGAGCTGTTTTTT. It encodes CASSLVGTGNTGELFF.

V usage is TRBV5-1 and J usage is TRBJ2-1, with a possible D match to TRBD1 (6 bases). This CDR3 is built from 15 residues. Per the germline V gene, CDR1 is SGHRS and CDR2 is YFSETQ. V gave up 3 bases and J gave up 3 bases, with 13 bases separating them. The CDR3 sequence is CASSSHGDNYNEQFF. Here the CDR3 DNA reads TGCGCCAGCAGCTCGCACGGGGACAACTACAATGAGCAGTTCTTC.

V is TRBV9 and J is TRBJ2-5, with D possibly matching TRBD2 (6 bases). Trimming removed 0 bases from V and 3 bases from J, with 12 bases in between. The CDR3 covers 15 residues. Germline values: CDR1 SGDLS, CDR2 YYNGEE. In DNA form, the CDR3 reads TGTGCCAGCAGCGTAGGCGGGACTCCTAAAGAGACCCAGTACTTC. It yields the protein CASSVGGTPKETQYF.

As DNA, the CDR3 is TGTGCCAGCATTTCAGGGCCAAATAATTCACCCCTCCACTTT. The encoded protein is CASISGPNNSPLHF. The J gene is TRBJ1-6, the V gene TRBV2; the D gene is possibly TRBD1 (5 bases). The V gene's germline CDR1 is SNHLY and CDR2 FYNNEI. This CDR3 is built from 14 residues. Trimming stripped 7 bases from V and 5 bases from J, with 12 bases between.

The count of this clone is one. V gene TRBV2 combines with J gene TRBJ1-6; tentatively, D is TRBD1 (5 bases). The CDR3 extends over 13 amino acids. Germline V gene lookup returns CDR1 SNHLY and CDR2 FYNNEI. The germline V and J ends were trimmed by 7 bases and 9 bases, with 13 bases remaining between them. The CDR3 loop reads CASKGEVGSPLHF. The CDR3 DNA reads TGTGCCAGCAAAGGGGAAGTGGGTTCACCCCTCCACTTT.

V is TRBV6-5 and J is TRBJ2-2, with D perhaps TRBD2 (6 bases). Trimming shortened V by 5 bases and J by 7 bases, and 14 bases separated the two germline ends. The CDR3 contains 14 residues. Germline CDR1 and CDR2: MNHEY and SVGAGI. The CDR3 bases are TGTGCCAGCAGTCCACCTGGCGGGATCGGGGAGCTGTTTTTT. The encoded protein is CASSPPGGIGELFF.

The V and J genes are TRBV28 and TRBJ2-7; 8 bases are shared with TRBD1. The CDR3 is 13 residues long. V shed 6 bases, J shed 3 bases, and the junction held 4 bases outside the gene matches. Germline CDR1 and CDR2: MDHEN and SYDVKM. The CDR3 DNA reads as TGTGCCAGCAGCCCGGGACAGGTCTACGAGCAGTACTTC. Protein product: CASSPGQVYEQYF.

The chain recombines TRBV5-6 with TRBJ1-6, with a possible D match to TRBD1 (5 bases). V was cut by 0 bases and J by 2 bases, with 9 bases left in between. The germline gives CDR1 SGHDT, CDR2 YYEEEE. CDR3 length: 16 amino acids. The CDR3 protein is CASSLAGVPYNSPLHF. In DNA form, the CDR3 reads TGTGCCAGCAGCTTGGCGGGGGTTCCCTATAATTCACCCCTCCACTTT.

This chain connects TRBV2 to TRBJ1-1; 9 nucleotides line up with TRBD1. Germline lookup yields CDR1 SNHLY and CDR2 FYNNEI. This CDR3 comprises 12 residues. With 6 bases clipped from V and 8 bases from J, the junction kept 4 bases outside the gene matches. DNA for the CDR3: TGTGCCAGCAGACGACAGGGGGACGAAGCTTTCTTT. As protein: CASRRQGDEAFF. The full variable domain, its missing parts supplied by reference TRBV2 and TRBJ1-1, is EPEVTQTPSHQVTQMGQEVILRCVPISNHLYFYWYRQILGQKVEFLVSFYNNEISEKSEIFDDQFSVERPDGSNFTLKIRSTKLEDSAMYFCASRRQGDEAFFGQGTRLTVV.

The rearrangement joins TRBV14 to TRBJ2-7; D gene unclear. CDR3 size: 9 residues. V lost 7 bases and J 6 bases, leaving 4 bases between the germline ends. Germline assignment: CDR1 SGHDN and CDR2 FVKESK. CDR3 protein: CASTGEQYF. CDR3 nucleotides: TGTGCCAGCACAGGCGAGCAGTACTTC. The full variable domain, rest sourced from reference TRBV14 and TRBJ2-7, is EAGVTQFPSHSVIEKGQTVTLRCDPISGHDNLYWYRRVMGKEIKFLLHFVKESKQDESGMPNNRFLAERTGGTYSTLKVQPAELEDSGVYFCASTGEQYFGPGTRLTVT.

The V call is TRBV6-2 or TRBV6-3, the J call TRBJ1-1; D unclear. Germline CDR1 is MNHEY and CDR2 is SVGEGT. This CDR3 has 13 amino acids. Trimming took off 0 bases at V and 3 bases at J, with 5 bases between the two ends. CDR3 DNA sequence: TGTGCCAGCAGTTACTCTCTTCACACTGAAGCTTTCTTT. Amino acids: CASSYSLHTEAFF.

This chain joins TRBV10-3 and TRBJ1-5, with TRBD1 matching over 7 bases. CDR1 and CDR2 from the germline V gene are ENHRY and SYGVKD. The CDR3 consists of 12 residues. The V and J ends lost 7 bases and 6 bases, in that order; junction bases with no gene match: 3. The CDR3 loop is CAITQGVQPQHF. DNA of the CDR3: TGTGCCATCACCCAGGGGGTTCAGCCCCAGCATTTT.

The gene calls are TRBV15 and TRBJ2-5; TRBD2 is a possible D gene (6 bases). This CDR3 region has 15 residues. Germline V lookup: CDR1 LNHNV, CDR2 YYDKDF (reference sequence). V lost 1 base and J lost 1, with 10 bases in between. The CDR3 sequence: CATSRARGTQETQYF. CDR3 bases: TGTGCCACCAGCAGAGCCCGGGGGACCCAAGAGACCCAGTACTTC.

J is TRBJ1-1 and V is TRBV25-1; a weak D match, TRBD1 (6 bases). V was pared by 7 bases and J by 2 bases, with 17 bases between. CDR3 length equals 15 residues. CDR1 and CDR2 (germline): MGHDK, SYGVNS. CDR3 in DNA: TGTGCCAGCAAGGGTGGGGGGGCCTCTAACACTGAAGCTTTCTTT. This gives the protein CASKGGGASNTEAFF.